A single sample gave rise to the 20 T cell receptor beta chains below, sequenced in a study of T cells after yellow fever vaccination. Via MiXCR, TCRdb re-called the 5' RACE reads, giving one row per CDR3 protein. The table shows about 63,000 distinct CDR3 sequences, with about 7.8% occurring only once. The specimen was CD8+ T cells sorted from PBMCs, collected 15 days after the yellow fever booster vaccination. These receptors originate from a man aged 25-40 years who received the YFV17D yellow fever vaccine.

This clonotype was found many times. The J gene is TRBJ1-1, the V gene TRBV2; D is perhaps TRBD1 (5 bases). V was cut by 5 bases and J by 8 bases, with 15 bases left in between. The CDR3 has 13 amino acids. Germline V gene data show CDR1 as SNHLY and CDR2 as FYNNEI. The CDR3 DNA follows: TGTGCCAGCAGTCCAACAGGTTTGTGGGAAGCTTTCTTT. Protein: CASSPTGLWEAFF.

In its sample, this clonotype was seen many times. CDR3 nucleotide sequence: TGCGCCAGCAGCCGGTGGAATGGCGGGGAGCTGTTTTTT. Protein sequence: CASSRWNGGELFF. This chain links TRBV4-3 with TRBJ2-2; D gene ambiguous. The CDR3 sequence is 13 residues long. Trimming pared 4 bases from V and 7 bases from J, leaving 10 bases between. Germline V gene sequence: CDR1 LGHNA, CDR2 YSLEER.

This clonotype was seen at least ten times. This chain joins TRBV7-9 and TRBJ2-3; unclear D gene. The germline V and J ends were trimmed by 1 base and 6 bases, with 11 bases remaining between them. The CDR3 extends over 14 amino acids. The germline V gene encodes CDR1 SEHNR and CDR2 FQNEAQ (reference sequence). The CDR3 region has the DNA TGTGCCAGCAGCTTAGAGACGCCGAAGGATACGCAGTATTTT. The encoded protein is CASSLETPKDTQYF. The whole variable domain, remainder taken from reference TRBV7-9 and TRBJ2-3, is DTGVSQNPRHKITKRGQNVTFRCDPISEHNRLYWYRQTLGQGPEFLTYFQNEAQLEKSRLLSDRFSAERPKGSFSTLEIQRTEQGDSAMYLCASSLETPKDTQYFGPGTRLTVL.

This clonotype occurred many times. V and J are TRBV2 and TRBJ2-7; the match to TRBD1 covers 10 bases. The CDR3 consists of 16 residues. With 7 bases clipped from V and 0 bases from J, the junction kept 9 bases outside the gene matches. The germline V gene has CDR1 SNHLY and CDR2 FYNNEI. Written as DNA, the CDR3 is TGTGCCAGCATGGGGACAGGGGATCCAAGCTCCTACGAGCAGTACTTC. Protein sequence: CASMGTGDPSSYEQYF.

This clonotype was counted at least ten times. The V call is TRBV6-5, the J call TRBJ1-1, with 7 bases that match TRBD1. V lost 6 bases to trimming and J lost 3 bases; unmatched junction nucleotides: 7. The CDR3 is made up of 14 amino acids. Germline V CDR1 and CDR2: MNHEY, SVGAGI. Here the CDR3 reads CASSTSTGDTEAFF. CDR3 sequence (DNA): TGTGCCAGCAGCACCTCCACAGGGGACACTGAAGCTTTCTTT.

This clonotype came up many times. The chain has TRBV28 and TRBJ2-3, with D maybe TRBD1 (5 bases). V lost 2 bases, J lost 6 bases, and 9 bases lay in between. Germline-derived CDR1 and CDR2 are MDHEN and SYDVKM. CDR3 length: 13 residues. In DNA form, the CDR3 reads TGTGCCAGCAGTTTACCAGGGAAGGATACGCAGTATTTT. This gives the protein CASSLPGKDTQYF.

At least ten counts were recorded for this clonotype. Germline and junction disagree at one end, which may indicate a read error. V is TRBV7-6 and J is TRBJ2-2, with 8 bases that match TRBD1. The CDR3 contains 14 residues. The germline CDR1 and CDR2 sequences are SGHVS and FNYEAQ. For the CDR3, the DNA is TGTGCCAGCAGCCGGACAGGGTTTACCGGGGAGCTGTTCTTT. Protein sequence: CASSRTGFTGELFF.

This clonotype was observed at least ten times. V is TRBV20-1 and J is TRBJ2-5; D may be TRBD1 (5 bases). This CDR3 comprises 16 residues. Trimming removed 5 bases from V and 1 base from J, with 20 bases in between. The germline CDR1 and CDR2 sequences are DFQATT and SNEGSKA (reference sequence). CDR3 DNA sequence: TGCAGTGCTTACGGGCTCCGAACAGGTATCCAAGAGACCCAGTACTTC. As protein: CSAYGLRTGIQETQYF.

This clonotype appeared many times. V gene TRBV9 combines with J gene TRBJ2-3; TRBD2 agrees at 11 bases. With 4 bases clipped from V and 1 base from J, the junction kept 8 bases outside the gene matches. CDR3 length: 17 amino acids. The V gene's germline CDR1 is SGDLS and CDR2 YYNGEE. CDR3 sequence reads: CASSSNPGLAGTDTQYF. The CDR3 nucleotides read TGTGCCAGCAGCAGCAACCCGGGACTAGCGGGCACAGATACGCAGTATTTT.

The table lists this clonotype with many counts. The CDR3 is CSVGGESYEQYF. The CDR3 DNA reads TGCAGCGTTGGAGGGGAATCCTACGAGCAGTACTTC. The chain employs TRBV29-1 and TRBJ2-7, with D perhaps being TRBD1 or TRBD2 (5 bases each). Trimming removed 4 bases from V and 1 base from J, with 8 bases in between. This CDR3 is 12 amino acids long. Germline V gene data show CDR1 as SQVTM and CDR2 as ANQGSEA.

The chain is built from TRBV7-2 and TRBJ2-3; 10 bases are a match to TRBD1. V shed 8 bases and J 3 bases; nucleotides not matched to a gene: 2. Germline V gene sequence: CDR1 SGHTA, CDR2 FQGNSA. CDR3 size: 13 residues. The CDR3 region is CASRDRGTDTQYF. CDR3 nucleotides: TGTGCCAGCCGGGACAGGGGTACAGATACGCAGTATTTT.

CDR3 in DNA: TGTGCCAGCAGTTACAGCGAGCGGGAGCCATCCGGGCAGTACTTC. It specifies CASSYSEREPSGQYF. The rearrangement uses TRBV6-2 or TRBV6-3 and TRBJ2-7, with 8 bases lining up with TRBD2. Germline V gene data show CDR1 as MNHEY and CDR2 as SVGEGT. J was trimmed by 9 bases and V by 2 bases; bases with no gene match: 12. The CDR3 totals 15 residues.

This clonotype was counted ten times or more. The V gene is TRBV10-3, the J gene TRBJ1-1; a possible D gene is TRBD1 (5 bases). Germline V gene sequence: CDR1 ENHRY, CDR2 SYGVKD. This CDR3 comprises 15 residues. The V gene lost 0 bases and the J gene lost 5 bases, with 13 bases spanning the gap. Written as DNA, the CDR3 is TGTGCCATCAGTGAGTCGGTCCAGGGAGGTACTGAAGCTTTCTTT. It yields the protein CAISESVQGGTEAFF.

This chain uses TRBV29-1 with TRBJ2-1, with TRBD1 as a possible D gene (5 bases). The V end lost 4 bases, the J end lost 0 bases, and 13 bases lay between the germline ends. This CDR3 is built from 15 residues. From germline, CDR1 is SQVTM and CDR2 ANQGSEA. CDR3 region: CSVVQAGSSYNEQFF. CDR3 DNA: TGCAGCGTTGTACAGGCTGGAAGCTCCTACAATGAGCAGTTCTTC.

This clonotype was seen repeatedly, ten times or more. V usage is TRBV7-9 and J usage is TRBJ2-7; D unclear. The V gene's germline CDR1 is SEHNR and CDR2 FQNEAQ (reference sequence). There are 11 residues in the CDR3. The V gene lost 5 bases and the J gene lost 2 bases, with 4 bases spanning the gap. CDR3: CASSLTYEQYF. The CDR3 region has the DNA TGTGCCAGCAGCCTCACCTACGAGCAGTACTTC.

There are many counts of this clonotype. The chain has TRBV24-1 and TRBJ2-1, with D perhaps assigned TRBD1 or TRBD2 (5 bases each). Germline V CDR1 and CDR2: KGHDR, SFDVKD. Trimming took off 3 bases at V and 8 bases at J, with 10 bases between the two ends. CDR3 length: 13 amino acids. The CDR3 sequence: CATSDLVGDEQFF. The CDR3 DNA reads TGTGCCACCAGTGATCTTGTGGGGGATGAGCAGTTCTTC.

This clonotype has a count of ten or more. The CDR3: CASRKTGASPGYTF. CDR3 DNA: TGTGCCAGCAGAAAGACCGGGGCCTCTCCAGGCTACACCTTC. This chain links TRBV6-1 with TRBJ1-2; a weak D match, TRBD1 (5 bases). V lost 6 bases and J 8 bases, leaving 19 bases between the germline ends. Looked up from germline, CDR1 is MNHNS and CDR2 is SASEGT. This CDR3 spans 14 amino acids.

This clonotype was detected only a few times. J is TRBJ2-7 and V is TRBV5-4; 10 bases are a match to TRBD1. Germline loops: CDR1 SGHNT, CDR2 YYREEE (reference sequence). CDR3 size: 14 residues. V shed 4 bases and J 4 bases; nucleotides not matched to a gene: 5. CDR3 region: CASSDRGQGYEQYF. The CDR3 DNA sequence: TGTGCCAGCAGCGATAGGGGACAGGGGTACGAGCAGTACTTC.

This clonotype was seen many times. The chain employs TRBV12-3 or TRBV12-4 and TRBJ2-7; 9 bases match TRBD2. The CDR3 extends over 15 amino acids. The V and J ends lost 6 bases and 5 bases, in that order; junction bases with no gene match: 11. The CDR3 DNA follows: TGTGCCAGCAGCTTTAGCGGGAGCCCGTTCAACGAGCAGTACTTC. Protein product: CASSFSGSPFNEQYF.

This clonotype occurred many times. The rearrangement uses TRBV7-9 and TRBJ2-7; no firm D call. In germline, CDR1 is SEHNR, CDR2 FQNEAQ (reference sequence). The CDR3 contains 11 residues. Trimming took off 5 bases at V and 2 bases at J, with 4 bases between the two ends. The CDR3 protein is CASSDPYEQYF. CDR3 coding DNA: TGTGCCAGCAGCGACCCCTACGAGCAGTACTTC.